The 12 T cell receptor beta chains below were found in one sample sequenced in a study of identical twins. Using its own MiXCR run on the 5' RACE reads, TCRdb lists one record per CDR3 protein. Among 700,000 to 950,000 distinct CDR3 sequences listed, 12% were seen once. A further study also used this sample, focusing on yellow fever vaccine responses in identical twins.

The sequenced material came from PBMCs. The receptor source for this set is a woman younger than 35 in good health.

This clonotype showed up just a few times. The V and J genes are TRBV5-1 and TRBJ2-1; 9 nucleotides agree with TRBD1. This CDR3 comprises 15 residues. In germline, CDR1 is SGHRS, CDR2 YFSETQ. V was clipped by 0 bases and J by 7 bases; unmatched bases: 5. The CDR3 here is CASSLAGTGWNEQFF. CDR3 nucleotide sequence: TGCGCCAGCAGCTTGGCCGGGACAGGGTGGAATGAGCAGTTCTTC.

The chain has TRBV4-2 and TRBJ1-3, with 8 bases matching TRBD1. There are 18 residues in the CDR3. V shed 3 bases and J 1 base; nucleotides not matched to a gene: 11. Germline-derived CDR1 and CDR2 are LGHNA and YNFKEQ. The CDR3 is CASSQTGTGPGSGNTIYF. The CDR3 DNA sequence: TGTGCCAGCAGCCAGACCGGGACAGGTCCTGGGTCTGGAAACACCATATATTTT.

CDR3 sequence reads: CASNHRGQRIQPQHF. The DNA for the CDR3 is TGTGCCAGCAACCACCGGGGACAGAGGATTCAGCCCCAGCATTTT. The chain carries TRBV28 and TRBJ1-5, with 7 bases that match TRBD1. The germline gives CDR1 MDHEN, CDR2 SYDVKM. The V and J ends lost 7 bases and 6 bases, in that order; junction bases with no gene match: 12. There are 15 residues in the CDR3.

This clonotype was seen more than once but under ten times. The chain employs TRBV15 and TRBJ2-7; TRBD1 might be the D (6 bases). This CDR3 contains 15 residues. The V and J ends lost 0 bases and 5 bases respectively, with 14 bases between them. Per germline, CDR1 LNHNV and CDR2 YYDKDF (reference sequence). CDR3 nucleotide sequence: TGTGCCACCAGCAGAGATGGCAGGGGTATAGACGAGCAGTACTTC. Residues: CATSRDGRGIDEQYF.

The J gene is TRBJ1-2, the V gene TRBV4-1; TRBD1 matches at 7 bases. Per germline, CDR1 MGHRA and CDR2 YSYEKL. The CDR3 runs to 16 residues. Trimming removed 1 base from V and 2 bases from J; junction bases left unmatched: 7. CDR3 in DNA: TGCGCCAGCAGCCAAGGGCAGGGGGAAGCAAACTATGGCTACACCTTC. Translating it yields CASSQGQGEANYGYTF.

There are many counts of this clonotype. The chain links TRBV12-3 or TRBV12-4 to TRBJ2-5; D unclear. The CDR3 covers 13 residues. Trimming pared 6 bases from V and 2 bases from J, leaving 10 bases between. CDR3 in amino acids: CASRSTAQETQYF. The DNA for the CDR3 is TGTGCCAGCAGATCCACAGCGCAAGAGACCCAGTACTTC.

This clonotype was seen repeatedly, ten times or more. The chain combines TRBV24-1 with TRBJ2-1, with D maybe TRBD1 (6 bases). V lost 5 bases to trimming and J lost 2 bases, with 9 bases between them. The germline V gene has CDR1 KGHDR and CDR2 SFDVKD. The CDR3 has 14 residues. This CDR3 is CATSAGVTYNEQFF. The CDR3 bases are TGTGCCACCAGTGCAGGGGTAACCTACAATGAGCAGTTCTTC.

This clonotype has more than one count but fewer than ten. The rearrangement links TRBV6-2 or TRBV6-3 to TRBJ2-7; TRBD1 aligns across 9 bases. Looked up from germline, CDR1 is MNHEY and CDR2 is SVGEGT. The CDR3 sequence is 16 residues long. The junction had 10 bases not matched to a gene; V was cut back by 5 bases and J by 2 bases. CDR3 sequence: CASSPGQGALAYEQYV. The CDR3 bases are TGTGCCAGCAGTCCGGGACAGGGTGCCCTTGCCTACGAGCAGTACGTC.

This clonotype appeared a few times. The chain couples TRBV13 to TRBJ2-1, with D possibly TRBD2 on 6 matching bases. The germline V gene has CDR1 PRHDT and CDR2 FYEKMQ (reference sequence). The CDR3 loop spans 14 amino acids. V was clipped by 0 bases and J by 8 bases, with 11 bases between them. The CDR3 here is CASSLGGSLYEQFF. The CDR3 coding sequence is TGTGCCAGCAGCTTAGGCGGGAGTCTATATGAGCAGTTCTTC.

This chain links TRBV20-1 with TRBJ2-3, with TRBD2 identical over 11 bases. CDR3 length equals 15 residues. J gave up 3 bases and V 6 bases, and 8 bases lay outside the gene matches. Germline V gene lookup returns CDR1 DFQATT and CDR2 SNEGSKA (reference sequence). The DNA of the CDR3 is TGCAGTGCACCTACTAGCGGGAGACCGACAGATACGCAGTATTTT. Translated, it gives CSAPTSGRPTDTQYF.

This clonotype was observed a handful of times. This chain connects TRBV12-3 or TRBV12-4 to TRBJ2-3; 7 bases are shared with TRBD2. After removal of 7 bases from V and 3 bases from J, the junction contained 7 bases not matched to a gene. The CDR3 is made up of 14 amino acids. The CDR3 region is CASMRGIWTDTQYF. CDR3 nucleotide sequence: TGTGCCAGCATGCGGGGGATTTGGACAGATACGCAGTATTTT.

The CDR3 reads CASSFGQGNQETQYF. DNA for the CDR3: TGTGCCAGTAGTTTCGGACAGGGGAACCAAGAGACCCAGTACTTC. V and J are TRBV19 and TRBJ2-5, with TRBD1 matching 9 bases. Unmatched junction bases numbered 4, after V lost 5 bases and J lost 0 bases. Germline V lookup: CDR1 LNHDA, CDR2 SQIVND (reference sequence). The CDR3 has 15 residues.